These T cell receptor beta chains were read from a single sample in a study of blood T cells in healthy people across ages. TCRdb reprocessed the 5' RACE reads via MiXCR and lists one record per CDR3 protein. This repertoire shows approximately 1.5 million distinct CDR3 sequences, 30% to 40% found once; its top ten account for around 11%. The sample was blood. These TCRs come from a young woman in good health. The CDR3 runs from the conserved cysteine through the conserved F or W. The D gene is left open where the match is weak. Size is stated for part of the rows, as once, few or many counts, or as a class when the clone is expanded.

.	TRBV4-1	TRBJ2-7	many	CASSQGATPSSYEQYF	TGCGCCAGCAGCCAAGGGGCGACGCCGAGCTCCTACGAGCAGTACTTC
.	TRBV20-1	TRBJ2-1	.	CSAGTNRRGNEQFF	TGCAGTGCTGGGACGAACCGGAGGGGGAATGAACAGTTCTTC
TRBD1	TRBV7-9	TRBJ2-2	few	CASSLQGAGELFF	TGTGCCAGCAGTCTCCAGGGGGCCGGGGAGCTGTTTTTT
TRBD2	TRBV4-1	TRBJ2-5	.	CASNQGLVFQETQYF	TGCGCCAGCAACCAAGGACTAGTCTTTCAAGAGACCCAGTACTTC
.	TRBV30	TRBJ2-1	.	CAWSLPGTQFF	TGTGCCTGGAGTCTCCCCGGGACGCAGTTCTTC
.	TRBV7-9	TRBJ2-7	.	CASSLQGTPYEQYF	TGTGCCAGCAGCTTACAGGGGACCCCCTACGAGCAGTACTTC
TRBD2	TRBV7-2	TRBJ2-7	.	CASSHGPGLAGDEQYF	TGTGCCAGCAGTCACGGTCCGGGACTAGCGGGAGACGAGCAGTACTTC
.	TRBV29-1	TRBJ2-4	many	CSVLIAKNIQYF	TGCAGCGTTCTCATAGCCAAAAACATTCAGTACTTC
TRBD2	TRBV14	TRBJ2-3	.	CASSSYSGGALFTDTQYF	TGTGCCAGCAGCTCCTATAGCGGGGGAGCCCTCTTCACAGATACGCAGTATTTT
TRBD2	TRBV27	TRBJ2-1	.	CASSLVPWTSGKMNEQFF	TGTGCCAGCAGTTTAGTCCCCTGGACTAGCGGGAAGATGAATGAGCAGTTCTTC
.	TRBV30	TRBJ2-3	.	CACQPSTDTQYF	TGTGCCTGTCAGCCTAGCACAGATACGCAGTATTTT
.	TRBV5-1	TRBJ2-1	.	CASSLPKSAAEQFF	TGCGCCAGCAGCTTGCCCAAATCGGCTGCTGAGCAGTTCTTC
.	TRBV20-1	TRBJ1-1	.	CSARGIGDTEAFF	TGCAGTGCTAGAGGTATCGGGGATACTGAAGCTTTCTTT
TRBD2	TRBV3-1	TRBJ2-1	many	CASSQVVQWTSGTRKQFF	TGTGCCAGCAGCCAAGTGGTTCAGTGGACTAGCGGAACCCGAAAGCAGTTCTTC
.	TRBV28	TRBJ2-7	.	CASMIDMNYEQYF	TGTGCCAGTATGATTGACATGAACTACGAGCAGTACTTC
TRBD2	TRBV3-1	TRBJ2-5	.	CASSRGTSGRGETQYF	TGTGCCAGCAGCCGAGGGACTAGCGGGAGAGGGGAGACCCAGTACTTC
.	TRBV20-1	TRBJ1-1	.	CSARLPAGDGFFTEAFF	TGCAGTGCTAGGCTCCCCGCAGGGGATGGGTTTTTCACTGAAGCTTTCTTT
TRBD2	TRBV20-1	TRBJ2-3	few	CSAQTSGKADTQYF	TGCAGTGCTCAAACTAGCGGAAAAGCAGATACGCAGTATTTT
TRBD1	TRBV9	TRBJ1-2	few	CASSGGDRGHSGYTF	TGTGCCAGCAGCGGAGGGGACAGGGGGCATTCTGGCTACACCTTC
.	TRBV4-1	TRBJ1-5	.	CASSQDRSPAGAQHF	TGCGCCAGCAGCCAAGATCGGTCCCCCGCTGGAGCCCAGCATTTT
TRBD1	TRBV24-1	TRBJ2-1	.	CATSPARDSYNEQFF	TGTGCCACCAGCCCCGCACGGGACAGTTACAATGAGCAGTTCTTC
.	TRBV10-2	TRBJ2-5	few	CASKTLETQYF	TGCGCCAGCAAGACATTAGAGACCCAGTACTTC
.	TRBV7-3	TRBJ2-2	.	CASSATGAGTGELFF	TGTGCCAGCAGCGCGACGGGGGCCGGCACCGGGGAGCTGTTTTTT
TRBD2	TRBV10-1	TRBJ2-3	once	CASSDPGREAEDTQYF	TGCGCCAGCAGTGACCCGGGGCGGGAGGCTGAAGATACGCAGTATTTT
.	TRBV6-1	TRBJ1-1	few	CASEGWGQDTEAFF	TGTGCCAGCGAAGGCTGGGGGCAAGACACTGAAGCTTTCTTT
.	TRBV14	TRBJ2-3	few	CASSQGWGDTQYF	TGTGCCAGCAGCCAAGGCTGGGGAGATACGCAGTATTTT
.	TRBV28	TRBJ2-1	.	CASSKLGPSYNEQFF	TGTGCCAGCAGCAAACTGGGTCCTTCCTACAATGAGCAGTTCTTC
.	TRBV7-2	TRBJ2-5	.	CASSLGEGKTQYF	TGTGCCAGCAGCTTAGGTGAGGGAAAGACCCAGTACTTC
.	TRBV12-3/TRBV12-4	TRBJ2-3	.	CASLWGRASDTQYF	TGTGCCAGTCTCTGGGGGCGGGCATCGGATACGCAGTATTTT
TRBD1	TRBV11-2	TRBJ2-5	many	CASSSDREETQYF	TGTGCCAGCAGCTCGGACAGGGAGGAGACCCAGTACTTC
TRBD2	TRBV27	TRBJ2-1	.	CASSSGGRAANEQFF	TGTGCCAGCAGTTCCGGCGGGAGGGCCGCTAATGAGCAGTTCTTC
TRBD1	TRBV20-1	TRBJ1-1	.	CSARGEGAPEAFF	TGCAGTGCTAGAGGGGAGGGGGCCCCTGAAGCTTTCTTT
.	TRBV13	TRBJ2-1	.	CASSLRAESSYNEQFF	TGTGCCAGCAGCTTACGTGCGGAGAGCTCCTACAATGAGCAGTTCTTC
TRBD2	TRBV24-1	TRBJ2-1	.	CATSDQGLAGEGARDEQFF	TGTGCCACCAGTGACCAGGGACTAGCGGGAGAGGGGGCTAGGGATGAGCAGTTCTTC
.	TRBV20-1	TRBJ1-2	few	CSARDPPRAYGYTF	TGCAGTGCTAGAGACCCGCCCAGGGCCTATGGCTACACCTTC
.	TRBV28	TRBJ2-5	.	CASYPGAPGETQYF	TGTGCCAGCTACCCGGGGGCACCTGGGGAGACCCAGTACTTC
.	TRBV9	TRBJ1-1	.	CASSAVGSTEAFF	TGTGCCAGCAGTGCCGTTGGGTCCACTGAAGCTTTCTTT
TRBD1	TRBV5-1	TRBJ1-1	.	CASSLTGVKRAFF	TGCGCCAGCAGCTTAACAGGGGTTAAAAGAGCTTTCTTT
.	TRBV5-1	TRBJ2-3	.	CARRDPLVRISTQYF	TGCGCCCGCCGGGACCCCCTAGTCAGGATAAGTACGCAGTATTTT
.	TRBV7-2	TRBJ1-2	few	CASSATTVGGYTF	TGTGCCAGCAGCGCTACCACAGTAGGCGGCTACACCTTC
.	TRBV4-2	TRBJ1-6	.	CASSQELSVNSPLHF	TGTGCCAGCAGCCAAGAGTTGTCAGTTAATTCACCCCTCCACTTT
.	TRBV5-6	TRBJ2-7	once	CASSGTKLNEQYF	TGTGCCAGCAGCGGGACAAAGTTGAACGAGCAGTACTTC
.	TRBV5-6	TRBJ2-7	.	CASSRSESYEQYF	TGTGCCAGCAGCCGGAGCGAGAGCTACGAGCAGTACTTC
.	TRBV18	TRBJ2-3	few	CASSPPTRADTQYF	TGTGCCAGCTCACCACCAACTAGAGCAGATACGCAGTATTTT
.	TRBV12-5	TRBJ2-1	.	CASDRGHEQFF	TGTGCTAGTGATCGAGGACATGAGCAGTTCTTC
.	TRBV11-2	TRBJ1-1	.	CASSLQRATEAFF	TGTGCCAGCAGCTTACAGAGAGCCACTGAAGCTTTCTTT
.	TRBV20-1	TRBJ2-7	.	CSARDRGGSSSYEQYF	TGCAGTGCTAGAGATCGGGGCGGGTCCAGCTCCTACGAGCAGTACTTC
.	TRBV27	TRBJ2-6	.	CASSLQGGGANVLTF	TGTGCCAGCAGTTTACAGGGGGGTGGGGCCAACGTCCTGACTTTC
.	TRBV29-1	TRBJ1-2	few	CSVEDRTFAMGYTF	TGCAGCGTTGAAGATCGAACTTTCGCGATGGGCTACACCTTC
.	TRBV12-3/TRBV12-4	TRBJ2-3	many	CASSLRRADTQYF	TGTGCCAGCAGCTTACGTAGAGCAGATACGCAGTATTTT
.	TRBV5-1	TRBJ2-2	few	CASSLDDRWGDGSTGELFF	TGCGCCAGCAGCTTGGATGACAGGTGGGGCGATGGTTCCACCGGGGAGCTGTTTTTT
TRBD2	TRBV12-3/TRBV12-4	TRBJ2-7	few	CASSFFLAGSSYEQYF	TGTGCCAGCAGTTTTTTTCTAGCGGGGAGCTCCTACGAGCAGTACTTC
.	TRBV11-1	TRBJ2-7	.	CASRPESSYEQYF	TGTGCCAGCAGACCTGAAAGCTCCTACGAGCAGTACTTC
.	TRBV5-1	TRBJ1-2	few	CASSAREDGYTF	TGCGCCAGCAGCGCCAGGGAGGATGGCTACACCTTC